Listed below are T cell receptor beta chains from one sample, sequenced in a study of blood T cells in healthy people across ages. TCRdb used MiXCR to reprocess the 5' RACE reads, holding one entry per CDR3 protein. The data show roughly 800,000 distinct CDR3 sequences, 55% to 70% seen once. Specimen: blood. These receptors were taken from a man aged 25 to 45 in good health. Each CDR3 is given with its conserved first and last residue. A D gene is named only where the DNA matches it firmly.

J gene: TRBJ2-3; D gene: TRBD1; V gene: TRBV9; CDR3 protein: CASTLRGISTDTQYF
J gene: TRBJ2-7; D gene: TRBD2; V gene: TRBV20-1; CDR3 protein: CSARVGTTTYEQYF
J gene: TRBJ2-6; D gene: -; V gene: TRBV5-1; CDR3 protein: CASSPLGTVFGANVLTF
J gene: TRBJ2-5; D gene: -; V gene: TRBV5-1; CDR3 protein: CASSLAGTSGETQYF
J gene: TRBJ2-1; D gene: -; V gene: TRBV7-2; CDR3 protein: CASSLRTDEQFF
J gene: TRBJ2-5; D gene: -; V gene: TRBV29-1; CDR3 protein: CSVAPGGARETQYF
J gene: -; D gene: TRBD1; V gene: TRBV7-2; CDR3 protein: CTSSSTSGQGTYEQYF
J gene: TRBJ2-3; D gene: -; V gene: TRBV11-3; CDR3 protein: CASSGPGLRTDTQYF
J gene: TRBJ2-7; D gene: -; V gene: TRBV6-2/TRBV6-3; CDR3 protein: CASSSPGIYEQYF
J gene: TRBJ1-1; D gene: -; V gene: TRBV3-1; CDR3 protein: CASSLGPGKAFF
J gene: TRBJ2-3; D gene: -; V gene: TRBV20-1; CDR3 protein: CSARDTLATERLGTQYF
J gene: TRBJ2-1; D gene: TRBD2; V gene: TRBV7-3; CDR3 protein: CASSTPLAGGPNEQFF
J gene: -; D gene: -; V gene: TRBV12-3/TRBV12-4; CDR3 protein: CACSRGLGTQGETQYF
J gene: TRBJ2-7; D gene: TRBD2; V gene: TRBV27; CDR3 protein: CASSLSQSLLTGGMYEQYF
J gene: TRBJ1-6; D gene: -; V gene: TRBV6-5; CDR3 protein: CASSYSDPRRTPLHF
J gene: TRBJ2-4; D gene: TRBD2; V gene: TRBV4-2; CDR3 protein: CASSPSGAGAKNIQYF
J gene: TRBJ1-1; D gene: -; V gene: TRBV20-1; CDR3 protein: CSADGRGSAFF
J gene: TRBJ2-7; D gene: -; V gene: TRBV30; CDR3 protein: CAWSVGSFAEQYF
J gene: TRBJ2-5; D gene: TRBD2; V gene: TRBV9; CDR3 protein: CASRPTSGGYNEQYF
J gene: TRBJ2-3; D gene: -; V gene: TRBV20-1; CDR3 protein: CSARDQGLGSADTQYF
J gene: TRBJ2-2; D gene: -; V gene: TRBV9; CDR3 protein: CASSARPDGSNTGELFF
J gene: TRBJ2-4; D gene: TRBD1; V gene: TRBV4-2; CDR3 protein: CASSPGQGEALAKNIQYF
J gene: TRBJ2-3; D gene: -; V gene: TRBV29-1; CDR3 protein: CSDITGTGVGTQYF
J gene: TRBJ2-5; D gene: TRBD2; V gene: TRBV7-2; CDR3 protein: CASSPRAGEKETQYF
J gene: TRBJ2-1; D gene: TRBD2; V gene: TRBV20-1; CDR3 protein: CSASALAEVNEQFF
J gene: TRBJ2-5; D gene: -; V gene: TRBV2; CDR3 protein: CASSEQGETQYF
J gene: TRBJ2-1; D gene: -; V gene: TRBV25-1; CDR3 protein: CASSGRVGQQFF
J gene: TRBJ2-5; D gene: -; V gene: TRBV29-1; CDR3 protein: CSVRRELNRSAQYF
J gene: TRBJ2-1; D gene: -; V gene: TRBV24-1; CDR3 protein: CATQGSGNEQFF
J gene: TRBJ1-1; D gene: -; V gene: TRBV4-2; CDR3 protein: CASSQRGRDEAFF
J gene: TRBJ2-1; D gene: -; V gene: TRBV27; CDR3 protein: CASSFGGGCEQFF
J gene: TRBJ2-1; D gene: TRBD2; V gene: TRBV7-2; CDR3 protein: CASSPAGTSGGRQFF
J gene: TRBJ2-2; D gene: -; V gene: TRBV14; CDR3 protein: CASSQVRAGNTGELFF
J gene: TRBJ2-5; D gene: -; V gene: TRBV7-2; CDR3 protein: CASSRPPPVSEQYF
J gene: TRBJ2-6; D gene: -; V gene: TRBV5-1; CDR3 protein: CASSLIAVAGANVLTF
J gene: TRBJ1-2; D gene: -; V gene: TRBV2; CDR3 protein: CASSGATWNYGYTF
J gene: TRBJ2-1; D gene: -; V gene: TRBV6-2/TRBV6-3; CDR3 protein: CASSYSRGRGLNEQFF
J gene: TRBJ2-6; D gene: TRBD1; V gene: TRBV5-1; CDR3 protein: CASHTGGNGANVLTF
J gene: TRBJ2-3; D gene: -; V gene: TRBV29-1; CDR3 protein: CSIVFLADTQYF
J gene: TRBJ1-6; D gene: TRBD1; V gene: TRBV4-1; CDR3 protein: CASSQPDRVNSPLHF
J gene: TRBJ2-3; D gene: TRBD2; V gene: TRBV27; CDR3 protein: CASKLAGGPSSPYTQYF
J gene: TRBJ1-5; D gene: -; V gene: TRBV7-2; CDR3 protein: CASSSSLGQPQHF